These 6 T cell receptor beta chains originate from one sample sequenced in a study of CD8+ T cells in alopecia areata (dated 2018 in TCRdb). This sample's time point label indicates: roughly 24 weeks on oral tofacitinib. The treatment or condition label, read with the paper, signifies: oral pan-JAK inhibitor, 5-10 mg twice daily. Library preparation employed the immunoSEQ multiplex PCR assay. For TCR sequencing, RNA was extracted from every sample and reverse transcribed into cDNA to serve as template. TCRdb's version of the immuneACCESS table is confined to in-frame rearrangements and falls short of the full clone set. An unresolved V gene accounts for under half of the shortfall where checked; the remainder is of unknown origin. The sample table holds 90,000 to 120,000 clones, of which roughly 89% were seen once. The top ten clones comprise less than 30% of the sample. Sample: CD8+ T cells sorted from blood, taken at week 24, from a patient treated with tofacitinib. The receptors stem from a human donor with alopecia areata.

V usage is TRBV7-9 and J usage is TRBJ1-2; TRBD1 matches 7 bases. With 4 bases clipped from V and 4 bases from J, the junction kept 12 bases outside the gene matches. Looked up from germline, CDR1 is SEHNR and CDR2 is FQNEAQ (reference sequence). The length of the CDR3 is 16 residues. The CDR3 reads CASSSWDSESLYGYTF. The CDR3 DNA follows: TGTGCCAGCAGCTCCTGGGACAGCGAGTCCCTCTATGGCTACACCTTC.

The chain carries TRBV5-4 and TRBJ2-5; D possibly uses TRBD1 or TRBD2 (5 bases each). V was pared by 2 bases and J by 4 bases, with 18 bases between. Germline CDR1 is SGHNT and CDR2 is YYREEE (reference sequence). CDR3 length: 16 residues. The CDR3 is CASSLRDAGAGETQYF. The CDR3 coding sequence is TGTGCCAGCAGCTTAAGGGACGCTGGGGCGGGAGAGACCCAGTACTTC.

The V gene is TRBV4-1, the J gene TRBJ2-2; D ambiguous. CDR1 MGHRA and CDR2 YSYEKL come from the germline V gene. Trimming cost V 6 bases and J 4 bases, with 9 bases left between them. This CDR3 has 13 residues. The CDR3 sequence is CASRHPSTGELFF. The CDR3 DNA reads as TGCGCCAGCAGACACCCAAGCACCGGGGAGCTGTTTTTT.

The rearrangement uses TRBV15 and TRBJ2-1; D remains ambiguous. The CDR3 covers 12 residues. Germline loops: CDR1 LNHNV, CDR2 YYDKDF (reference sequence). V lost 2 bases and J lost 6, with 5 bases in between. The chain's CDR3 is CATSRQINEQFF. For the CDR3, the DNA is TGTGCCACCAGCAGACAGATCAATGAGCAGTTCTTC.

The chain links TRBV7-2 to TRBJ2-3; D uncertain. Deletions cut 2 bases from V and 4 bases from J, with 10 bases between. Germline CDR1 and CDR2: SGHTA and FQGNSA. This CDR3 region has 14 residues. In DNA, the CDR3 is TGTGCCAGCAGCTTAACCGGATCAGCAGATACGCAGTATTTT. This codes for CASSLTGSADTQYF.

CDR3 in DNA: TGTGCCAGCCTCGGGCTCGGGTTCGCAGATACGCAGTATTTT. This encodes CASLGLGFADTQYF. The V and J genes are TRBV25-1 and TRBJ2-3; D not certain. Per germline, CDR1 MGHDK and CDR2 SYGVNS. Trimming removed 8 bases from V and 4 bases from J, with 16 bases in between. This CDR3 comprises 14 residues.